The 32 T cell receptor beta chains listed next were all sequenced from one sample in a study of shared clonotypes between healthy human individuals. Profiled with immunoSEQ multiplex PCR; TCRdb holds only in-frame clones, not every one. The sample carries about 2.3 million clones, 85% to 95% recorded once. Sequences were obtained from naive CD4+ T cells from PBMCs. Subset described: CD45RA+ positively selected. These receptors were collected from a man younger than 30 in good health. Some clones in this sample may be carry-over from other donors' samples.

V gene TRBV7-2 combines with J gene TRBJ1-2; TRBD1 matches at 8 bases. The V segment lost 5 bases and the J segment 5 bases; nucleotides outside the gene matches: 10. CDR1 SGHTA and CDR2 FQGNSA come from the germline V gene. This CDR3 is built from 15 residues. This chain's CDR3 is CASSQTLQGGYGYTF. DNA of the CDR3: TGTGCCAGCAGCCAGACCTTACAGGGGGGTTATGGCTACACCTTC.

The rearrangement uses TRBV5-5 and TRBJ1-5; the D is unclear. V lost 0 bases, J lost 4 bases, and 5 bases lay in between. Germline lookup yields CDR1 SGHKS and CDR2 YYEKEE (reference sequence). The length of the CDR3 is 13 residues. DNA for the CDR3: TGTGCCAGCAGCTTGGGCCCAAATCAGCCCCAGCATTTT. It specifies CASSLGPNQPQHF.

V is TRBV7-8 and J is TRBJ1-1, with 8 positions matching TRBD1. Trimming took 7 bases from V and 10 from J; bases not matched to a gene: 8. The germline gives CDR1 SGHVS, CDR2 FQNEAQ. CDR3 length: 12 residues. The CDR3 region is CASNVQGDGAFF. The CDR3 bases are TGTGCCAGCAACGTACAGGGGGATGGAGCTTTCTTT.

To note about this clone: In the same sample, other DNA sequences code for this CDR3. The rearrangement links TRBV18 to TRBJ1-1, with TRBD1 as a possible D gene (5 bases). The V end lost 2 bases, the J end lost 1 base, and 5 bases lay between the germline ends. The CDR3 spans 13 residues. Germline-derived CDR1 and CDR2 are KGHSH and LQKENI. The CDR3 nucleotides are TGTGCCAGCTCACCAGGGACGAACACTGAAGCTTTCTTT. Encoded protein: CASSPGTNTEAFF.

The chain combines TRBV27 with TRBJ2-6; 9 nucleotides match TRBD1. The CDR3 extends over 20 amino acids. After removal of 4 bases from V and 3 bases from J, the junction contained 16 bases not matched to a gene. Germline lookup yields CDR1 MNHEY and CDR2 SMNVEV (reference sequence). In DNA form, the CDR3 reads TGTGCCAGCAGTTCCCTACGTTCCGGGACAGGGCAGTTTGGGGCCAACGTCCTGACTTTC. Its protein is CASSSLRSGTGQFGANVLTF.

The chain uses TRBV25-1 and TRBJ1-1; D may be TRBD1 (6 bases). The germline CDR1 and CDR2 sequences are MGHDK and SYGVNS. The ends were cut back, 6 bases at V and 2 bases at J, with 16 bases in the middle. This CDR3 is 15 amino acids long. CDR3 loop: CASSGFQGYNTEAFF. For the CDR3, the DNA is TGTGCCAGCAGCGGGTTTCAGGGGTACAACACTGAAGCTTTCTTT. Filled out from reference TRBV25-1 and TRBJ1-1, the complete variable domain reads EADIYQTPRYLVIGTGKKITLECSQTMGHDKMYWYQQDPGMELHLIHYSYGVNSTEKGDLSSESTVSRIRTEHFPLTLESARPSHTSQYLCASSGFQGYNTEAFFGQGTRLTVV.

V is TRBV7-6 and J is TRBJ2-1; perhaps TRBD2 as D (5 bases). Deletions cut 5 bases from V and 6 bases from J, with 14 bases between. This CDR3 comprises 14 residues. Germline CDR1 is SGHVS and CDR2 is FNYEAQ. The CDR3 sequence: CASSPRVQPNEQFF. DNA for the CDR3: TGTGCCAGCAGCCCGCGGGTCCAACCCAATGAGCAGTTCTTC.

The rearrangement uses TRBV11-3 and TRBJ2-7; 9 nucleotides agree with TRBD2. Unmatched junction bases numbered 9, after V lost 7 bases and J lost 5 bases. Germline V gene lookup returns CDR1 SGHNT and CDR2 YENEEA. CDR3 length: 14 residues. The CDR3 nucleotides are TGTGCCAGCAAATTATATAGCGGGAGCGACGAGCAGTACTTC. This gives the protein CASKLYSGSDEQYF. Together with reference TRBV11-3 and TRBJ2-7, the CDR3 gives the full variable domain: EAGVVQSPRYKIIEKKQPVAFWCNPISGHNTLYWYLQNLGQGPELLIRYENEEAVDDSQLPKDRFSAERLKGVDSTLKIQPAELGDSAVYLCASKLYSGSDEQYFGPGTRLTVT.

J is TRBJ1-2 and V is TRBV30; 7 nucleotides line up with TRBD1. CDR3 size: 19 residues. Germline lookup yields CDR1 GTSNPN and CDR2 SVGIG (reference sequence). V lost 3 bases to trimming and J lost 1 base; unmatched junction nucleotides: 20. Here the CDR3 DNA reads TGTGCCTGGAGCGATAAGCCAGGGGGGGGAAAGTTCTTTAACTATGGCTACACCTTC. This gives the protein CAWSDKPGGGKFFNYGYTF.

This chain connects TRBV29-1 to TRBJ2-3, with TRBD2 matching over 7 bases. The germline V gene encodes CDR1 SQVTM and CDR2 ANQGSEA. This CDR3 region has 14 residues. The V gene end was trimmed by 2 bases and the J gene end by 4 bases; junction bases not matched to a gene: 6. The CDR3 sequence: CSVERGVGADTQYF. In DNA form, the CDR3 reads TGCAGCGTTGAACGGGGGGTAGGGGCAGATACGCAGTATTTT.

The CDR3 DNA is TGTGCCAGCAGCCAAGGACGACAGGGAAACACCATATATTTT. It specifies CASSQGRQGNTIYF. The chain is built from TRBV27 and TRBJ1-3, with D possibly being TRBD1 (5 bases). Trimming took off 6 bases at V and 4 bases at J, with 13 bases between the two ends. Germline values: CDR1 MNHEY, CDR2 SMNVEV (reference sequence). CDR3 length: 14 residues.

This rearrangement joins TRBV10-1 to TRBJ1-1; the D is unclear. Trimming left V 0 bases short and J 0 bases short, with 11 bases between. Germline values: CDR1 WNHNN, CDR2 SYGVQD (reference sequence). This CDR3 region has 16 residues. CDR3 coding DNA: TGCGCCAGCAGTGAGTCTTATCAGCTCATGAACACTGAAGCTTTCTTT. Translation: CASSESYQLMNTEAFF.

The chain couples TRBV19 to TRBJ1-1; 7 nucleotides agree with TRBD1. This CDR3 has 16 amino acids. The germline V gene has CDR1 LNHDA and CDR2 SQIVND (reference sequence). V was pared by 7 bases and J by 2 bases, with 13 bases of the junction left unmatched. DNA of the CDR3: TGTGCCAGTACCTACAGTCACAGGGGCCCCAACACTGAAGCTTTCTTT. Amino acids: CASTYSHRGPNTEAFF.

The rearrangement uses TRBV10-2 and TRBJ2-5, with 7 nucleotides matching TRBD1. The CDR3 covers 19 residues. J lost 0 bases, V lost 5 bases, and 18 bases had no gene match. Germline V gives CDR1 WSHSY, CDR2 SAAADI. The CDR3 loop reads CASSSRPQKTGRYQETQYF. The CDR3, as DNA: TGCGCCAGCAGTTCCCGCCCCCAGAAGACAGGGAGATACCAAGAGACCCAGTACTTC.

Comments on this clone: The same CDR3 also results from other DNA sequences found in this sample. V gene TRBV7-2 combines with J gene TRBJ1-1; no definite D call. CDR1 SGHTA and CDR2 FQGNSA come from the germline V gene. V lost 5 bases and J lost 1, with 8 bases in between. There are 13 residues in the CDR3. The CDR3 spells CASSLDRNTEAFF. Here the CDR3 DNA reads TGTGCCAGCAGCCTAGACCGGAACACTGAAGCTTTCTTT.

The chain has TRBV7-2 and TRBJ1-3; D is ambiguous. Trimming took 5 bases from V and 0 from J, leaving 2 bases between them. The CDR3 consists of 12 residues. The germline gives CDR1 SGHTA, CDR2 FQGNSA. For the CDR3, the DNA is TGTGCCAGCAGCACCTCTGGAAACACCATATATTTT. This translates into CASSTSGNTIYF.

This clone appeared once. V is TRBV6-4 and J is TRBJ2-5, with D unresolved. The CDR3 consists of 13 residues. Trimming took off 2 bases at V and 7 bases at J, with 11 bases between the two ends. Germline V gives CDR1 MRHNA, CDR2 SNTAGT. The CDR3, as DNA: TGTGCCAGCAGTGACGACCCTTCTGGGACCCAGTACTTC. Residues: CASSDDPSGTQYF.

The chain employs TRBV4-2 and TRBJ1-4; D is possibly TRBD1 (5 bases). CDR1 and CDR2 from the germline V gene are LGHNA and YNFKEQ. The CDR3 consists of 15 residues. V was pared by 5 bases and J by 8 bases, with 18 bases between. The CDR3 bases are TGTGCCAGCAGCTTGCCTGGTCAGGGAGGCGAAAAACTGTTTTTT. As protein: CASSLPGQGGEKLFF.

This chain connects TRBV4-3 to TRBJ1-2; D uncertain. Germline V gives CDR1 LGHNA, CDR2 YSLEER. The CDR3 has 15 residues. V was cut by 1 base and J by 2 bases, with 11 bases left in between. CDR3 nucleotides: TGCGCCAGCAGCCAAGCCCCTGGGGAGAACTATGGCTACACCTTC. Its protein product is CASSQAPGENYGYTF.

This chain connects TRBV5-6 to TRBJ2-7; a possible D gene is TRBD2 (6 bases). CDR1 and CDR2 from the germline V gene are SGHDT and YYEEEE. The V end lost 0 bases, the J end lost 1 base, and 17 bases lay between the germline ends. The length of the CDR3 is 17 residues. This CDR3 reads CASSLAGRAGQSYEQYF. CDR3 bases: TGTGCCAGCAGCTTGGCGGGTAGAGCGGGCCAGTCCTACGAGCAGTACTTC. Full variable domain (remainder filled in from reference TRBV5-6 and TRBJ2-7): DAGVTQSPTHLIKTRGQQVTLRCSPKSGHDTVSWYQQALGQGPQFIFQYYEEEERQRGNFPDRFSGHQFPNYSSELNVNALLLGDSALYLCASSLAGRAGQSYEQYFGPGTRLTVT.

Only one count was recorded for this clone. CDR3 sequence (DNA): TGTGCCAGCAGCAATACAGGGAGCTATGGCTACACCTTC. It encodes CASSNTGSYGYTF. The V and J genes are TRBV6-5 and TRBJ1-2; D perhaps matches TRBD1 (6 bases). Trimming removed 6 bases at V and 4 bases at J, with 12 bases between. Germline lookup yields CDR1 MNHEY and CDR2 SVGAGI. The CDR3 runs 13 residues.

In the case of this clone: The sample contains more than one DNA sequence encoding this CDR3. The chain combines TRBV5-1 with TRBJ2-3; 7 bases agree with TRBD2. The CDR3 is 16 amino acids. CDR1 and CDR2 (germline): SGHRS, YFSETQ. Trimming took 0 bases from V and 1 from J; bases not matched to a gene: 5. As DNA, the CDR3 is TGCGCCAGCAGCTTGGCCGGCGGGGGAGGCACAGATACGCAGTATTTT. Amino acids: CASSLAGGGGTDTQYF.

This clone occurred a few times. Other DNA sequences from this sample encode an identical CDR3 as well. The CDR3 DNA follows: TGTGCCAGCAGCGTAGGTCCTAGCTCAACCGGGGAGCTGTTTTTT. Protein product: CASSVGPSSTGELFF. The chain couples TRBV9 to TRBJ2-2; TRBD2 might be the D (5 bases). V lost 0 bases, J lost 5 bases, and 11 bases lay in between. From germline, CDR1 is SGDLS and CDR2 YYNGEE. The CDR3 contains 15 residues.

V gene TRBV5-6 combines with J gene TRBJ1-1, with a possible D match to TRBD1 (5 bases). The germline CDR1 and CDR2 sequences are SGHDT and YYEEEE. CDR3 length equals 13 residues. V was trimmed by 2 bases and J by 7 bases, leaving 12 bases between them. The CDR3 DNA sequence: TGTGCCAGCAGCTTAAGACGGGGGGTTGAAGCTTTCTTT. It yields the protein CASSLRRGVEAFF.

This chain connects TRBV11-2 to TRBJ2-7; maybe TRBD1 (6 bases). CDR1 and CDR2 (germline): SGHAT, FQNNGV. The CDR3 spans 14 residues. Trimming left V 4 bases short and J 2 bases short, with 12 bases between. Here the CDR3 DNA reads TGTGCCAGCAGCTCCCAACAGGGAACCTACGAGCAGTACTTC. Residues: CASSSQQGTYEQYF. The full variable domain, with the rest looked up from reference TRBV11-2 and TRBJ2-7, is EAGVAQSPRYKIIEKRQSVAFWCNPISGHATLYWYQQILGQGPKLLIQFQNNGVVDDSQLPKDRFSAERLKGVDSTLKIQPAKLEDSAVYLCASSSQQGTYEQYFGPGTRLTVT.

This chain joins TRBV5-4 and TRBJ2-1; D is unresolved. Trimming pared 2 bases from V and 0 bases from J, leaving 12 bases between. Germline V CDR1 and CDR2: SGHNT, YYREEE (reference sequence). The CDR3 totals 16 residues. The CDR3 region is CASSFRQASSYNEQFF. The DNA of the CDR3 is TGTGCCAGCAGCTTTCGGCAGGCGAGCTCCTACAATGAGCAGTTCTTC.

J is TRBJ2-3 and V is TRBV5-6, with 12 nucleotides matching TRBD2. J gave up 3 bases and V 4 bases, and 3 bases lay outside the gene matches. CDR1 is SGHDT, CDR2 YYEEEE, per germline. The CDR3 contains 15 residues. The CDR3 region has the DNA TGTGCCAGCAGCCTAGCGGGAGGGCGGACAGATACGCAGTATTTT. This gives the protein CASSLAGGRTDTQYF.

The CDR3 DNA reads as TGTGCCAGCAGCCCTAGCGGGAGGACCGGGGAGCTGTTTTTT. Translation: CASSPSGRTGELFF. The rearrangement links TRBV6-1 to TRBJ2-2; 11 bases agree with TRBD2. CDR3 length: 14 amino acids. The germline CDR1 and CDR2 sequences are MNHNS and SASEGT. V lost 6 bases and J lost 5; bases outside the gene matches: 2.

Points on this clone: Other DNA sequences in the same sample also yield this CDR3. The genes are TRBV5-1 and TRBJ2-7; no clear D. This CDR3 region has 13 residues. Germline loops: CDR1 SGHRS, CDR2 YFSETQ. Trimming shortened V by 0 bases and J by 2 bases, and 6 bases separated the two germline ends. For the CDR3, the DNA is TGCGCCAGCAGCTTGGTGTCCCCCTACGAGCAGTACTTC. As protein: CASSLVSPYEQYF.

V is TRBV14 and J is TRBJ2-2, with 7 bases matching TRBD1. CDR3 length: 16 amino acids. CDR1 is SGHDN and CDR2 is FVKESK in the germline V gene. V was clipped by 2 bases and J by 5 bases; unmatched bases: 8. CDR3 sequence: CASSQLRTGGTGELFF. The CDR3 region has the DNA TGTGCCAGCAGCCAACTTAGGACAGGCGGGACCGGGGAGCTGTTTTTT.

The chain joins TRBV7-9 to TRBJ1-1, with TRBD1 matching 10 bases. The J segment lost 4 bases and the V segment lost 4 bases, leaving 6 bases of the junction unmatched. Germline CDR1 is SEHNR and CDR2 is FQNEAQ (reference sequence). This CDR3 region has 15 residues. The CDR3: CASSYRDRGSTEAFF. CDR3 DNA: TGTGCCAGCAGCTACCGGGACAGGGGATCCACTGAAGCTTTCTTT.

This clone was counted once. CDR3 in amino acids: CASSEGLGYPYNEQFF. The CDR3 nucleotides read TGTGCCAGCTCGGAAGGACTAGGGTACCCATACAATGAGCAGTTCTTC. This rearrangement joins TRBV28 to TRBJ2-1, with 7 bases identical to TRBD2. This CDR3 is 16 amino acids long. CDR1 and CDR2 (germline): MDHEN, SYDVKM. The junction had 14 bases not matched to a gene; V was cut back by 8 bases and J by 4 bases.